The entry below describes one T cell receptor (beta chain). Its binding antigen is unknown. No qualities accompany the bases; no much larger clone lies one base away. The data derive from a study of T cell responses to AZD1222 COVID-19 vaccine (dated by TCRdb to the early 2020s). Notes on the research overall: AZD1222 recipients with second doses at about 4 weeks or about 12 weeks were pooled, because spike-specific TCR depth and breadth did not differ between schedules. A total of about 250 trial participants underwent TCR sequencing, of whom about 210 had received two doses of AZD1222 and around 25 had received two doses of the MenACWY control vaccine. Enrollment into the trials was organized by age into subgroups of 18-55, 56-69 and 70-plus years, and those subgroups contained roughly 140, 27 and 60 TCR-sequenced participants, respectively. Summary of the overall study and its limitations: Because no day 14 peak-response samples were available, repertoires were characterized only after the peak T cell response. Conclusions about previously exposed vaccinees were limited because only five to seven AZD1222 recipients were SARS-CoV-2 seropositive at baseline. The 56-69-year group was small, and its depth increase did not reach significance, likely because of low power. After two AZD1222 doses, spike-specific TCR breadth and depth were significantly higher than at day 0 and than in MenACWY recipients. The whole spike protein was spanned by vaccine-associated CD4 TCRs, and dominant responses were seen in regions 160-218 and 743-854. Nearly half of unique spike-specific TCRs reportedly recognized epitopes outside regions mutated in the B.1.351 and B.1.1.7 variants. Participants were mostly white British and included more females than males, and it was suggested by the authors that clonal diversity may have been underestimated.

The meaning of the sample's time point label: baseline before first vaccination. Samples from vaccinated people were obtained from the UK trials COV001 and COV002, which included a single-blind randomized controlled phase 2/3 trial of AZD1222 (ChAdOx1 nCoV-19) in healthy adults. For TCRbeta chain sequencing, PBMC samples from trial participants were taken at day 0 and at day 28 after the second dose. Trimming removed 5 bases from V and 0 bases from J, leaving 13 bases between the germline ends. CDR1 is given as LNHDA and CDR2 as SQIVND, both from the germline V gene (reference sequence). Its CDR3 holds 15 amino acids, cysteine through phenylalanine. The DNA shown is the 45-base CDR3, in frame from base 1. The CDR3 regions of human TCRbeta chains were analyzed by immunosequencing. The paper's processing steps were these. Repertoire TCRs were checked for matches against a reference library of SARS-CoV-2-specific TCRs that had been generated using the MIRA antigen-specificity platform. Breadth was defined as the fraction of unique TCRs that were SARS-CoV-2-associated. Depth was defined as the fraction of total T cells that were SARS-CoV-2-associated. Using the MIRA data, each spike-specific TCR was assigned both to the spike region to which the TCR was reactive and to a CD4 or CD8 class. Log10-transformed breadth and depth values were compared by one-way ANOVA with Sidak's multiple comparisons tests. Not all clones reach the TCRdb copy of this immuneACCESS table, which keeps in-frame sequences only. Checked studies attribute under half of the gap to unresolved V genes and leave the rest unexplained. V and J calls and clone size are those listed in that table; D and trimming were worked out from the DNA. Across this sample there are over 95,000 clones, with 75% to 90% seen only once. The ten most abundant clones make up around 7% of the sample.

The sequencing here drew on peripheral blood, taken on day 0 of AZD1222 vaccination. This clonotype was sampled from an adult in good health. Recombination joined TRBV19 with TRBJ1-1; the D gene identity is not certain. The sequenced DNA: TGTGCCAGTAGTGGGCGGGTTGGGATGAACACTGAAGCTTTCTTT. Translated, it gives CASSGRVGMNTEAFF.